This TCR beta chain was profiled in a study of identical twins. V trimming: 4 bases; J trimming: 4 bases; junction bases outside the gene matches: 7. Per the germline V gene, CDR1 is SGDLS and CDR2 is YYNGEE. The CDR3 loop spans 16 amino acids. MiXCR, run by TCRdb on the 5' RACE reads, gives a single entry per CDR3 protein. This table holds about 520,000 distinct CDR3 sequences, about 20% found once. This clonotype has a handful of counts. This sample also belongs to another study, concerning T cells expressing NK-cell markers. In that study: A few of the donors also had these clonotypes leading their CD3+CD56-NKG2C+ fraction.

The sample taken for sequencing was CD4+ T cells sorted from blood. The chain joins TRBV9 to TRBJ2-1; TRBD2 matches at 11 bases. The sequence was collected from a woman aged 18-30 years in good health. The CDR3 reads CASSTYPSGGYNEQFF. The CDR3 nucleotides are TGTGCCAGCAGCACCTACCCTAGCGGGGGGTACAATGAGCAGTTCTTC.